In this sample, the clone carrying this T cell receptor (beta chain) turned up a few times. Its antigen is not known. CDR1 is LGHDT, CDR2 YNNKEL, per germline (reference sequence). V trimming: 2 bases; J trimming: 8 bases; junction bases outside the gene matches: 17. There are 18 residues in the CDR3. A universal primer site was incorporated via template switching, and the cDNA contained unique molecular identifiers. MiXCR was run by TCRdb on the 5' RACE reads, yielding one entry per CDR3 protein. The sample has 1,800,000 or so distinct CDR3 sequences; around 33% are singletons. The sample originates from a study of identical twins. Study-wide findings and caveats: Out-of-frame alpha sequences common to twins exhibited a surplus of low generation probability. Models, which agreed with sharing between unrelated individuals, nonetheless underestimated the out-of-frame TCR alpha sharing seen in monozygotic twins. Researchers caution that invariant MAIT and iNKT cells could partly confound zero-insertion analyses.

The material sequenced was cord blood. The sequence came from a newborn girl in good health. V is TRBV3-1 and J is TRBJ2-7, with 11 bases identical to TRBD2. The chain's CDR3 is CASSQRKAASGRFRKQYF. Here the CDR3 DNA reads TGTGCCAGCAGCCAAAGGAAAGCAGCTAGCGGGAGGTTCCGTAAGCAGTACTTC.